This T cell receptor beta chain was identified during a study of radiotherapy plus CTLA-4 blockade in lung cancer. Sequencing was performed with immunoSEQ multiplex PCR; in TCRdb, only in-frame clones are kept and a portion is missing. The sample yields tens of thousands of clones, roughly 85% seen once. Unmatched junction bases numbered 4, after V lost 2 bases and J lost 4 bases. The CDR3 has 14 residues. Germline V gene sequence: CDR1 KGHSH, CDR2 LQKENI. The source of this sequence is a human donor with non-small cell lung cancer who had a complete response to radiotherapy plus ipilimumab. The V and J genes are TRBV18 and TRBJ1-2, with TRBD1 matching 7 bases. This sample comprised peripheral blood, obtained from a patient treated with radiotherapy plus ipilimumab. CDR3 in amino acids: CASSPTGTAYGYTF. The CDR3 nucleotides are TGTGCCAGCTCACCAACCGGGACAGCCTATGGCTACACCTTC.